One sample yielded the 18 T cell receptor beta chains listed below, sequenced in a study of T cell changes during pregnancy in multiple sclerosis. The repertoire was sequenced with immunoSEQ multiplex PCR; TCRdb's copy has only in-frame clones and lacks some. Here the sample spans some 62,000 clones, 80% to 95% being singletons. The source was peripheral blood, collected in the second trimester of pregnancy. The receptors here all came from a female donor in good health, enrolled as a control in a pregnancy study.

The chain uses TRBV15 and TRBJ2-1; D possibly corresponds to TRBD2 (7 bases). Trimming shortened V by 3 bases and J by 6 bases, and 21 bases separated the two germline ends. The CDR3 extends over 17 amino acids. CDR1 and CDR2 from the germline V gene are LNHNV and YYDKDF (reference sequence). The CDR3 DNA reads TGTGCCACCAGCAGTGGGGGGGCCGTACTAATAATCAATGAGCAGTTCTTC. As protein: CATSSGGAVLIINEQFF. The full variable domain, rest sourced from reference TRBV15 and TRBJ2-1, is DAMVIQNPRYQVTQFGKPVTLSCSQTLNHNVMYWYQQKSSQAPKLLFHYYDKDFNNEADTPDNFQSRRPNTSFCFLDIRSPGLGDTAMYLCATSSGGAVLIINEQFFGPGTRLTVL.

The V gene is TRBV7-9, the J gene TRBJ2-3, with TRBD2 matching 13 bases. CDR1 SEHNR and CDR2 FQNEAQ come from the germline V gene (reference sequence). This CDR3 has 17 amino acids. V trimming: 4 bases; J trimming: 0 bases; junction bases outside the gene matches: 4. The CDR3 spells CASSWTSGGPSTDTQYF. For the CDR3, the DNA is TGTGCCAGCAGCTGGACTAGCGGGGGTCCAAGCACAGATACGCAGTATTTT.

The chain links TRBV29-1 to TRBJ1-2; maybe TRBD1 (5 bases). CDR3 length: 12 residues. Trimming took 0 bases from V and 10 from J, leaving 12 bases between them. Per the germline V gene, CDR1 is SQVTM and CDR2 is ANQGSEA. CDR3 in amino acids: CSVEEGAKIYTF. CDR3 sequence (DNA): TGCAGCGTTGAAGAAGGGGCGAAAATCTACACCTTC.

This chain joins TRBV7-2 and TRBJ2-1, with D tentatively TRBD1 (6 bases). The CDR3 has 14 residues. With 5 bases removed from V and 7 bases from J, the gap between germline ends came to 15 bases. Germline CDR1 SGHTA, CDR2 FQGNSA. The CDR3: CASSKGGSVNEQFF. Here the CDR3 DNA reads TGTGCCAGCAGCAAAGGGGGTAGTGTTAATGAGCAGTTCTTC.

The gene calls are TRBV10-1 and TRBJ2-2; D unclear. Germline loops: CDR1 WNHNN, CDR2 SYGVQD (reference sequence). Trimming pared 3 bases from V and 0 bases from J, leaving 20 bases between. The CDR3 runs 19 residues. The CDR3 reads CASSDRFGEVSANTGELFF. Written as DNA, the CDR3 is TGCGCCAGCAGTGATCGTTTCGGTGAGGTGAGCGCGAACACCGGGGAGCTGTTTTTT.

The chain links TRBV28 to TRBJ2-5, with 7 nucleotides matching TRBD2. CDR3 size: 13 residues. The J segment lost 4 bases and the V segment lost 11 bases, leaving 10 bases of the junction unmatched. Germline V gene lookup returns CDR1 MDHEN and CDR2 SYDVKM. CDR3 in amino acids: CAGSSGGGETQYF. CDR3 in DNA: TGTGCCGGCTCCTCGGGGGGTGGAGAGACCCAGTACTTC.

The chain couples TRBV6-5 to TRBJ2-1; 11 bases agree with TRBD2. Germline V gives CDR1 MNHEY, CDR2 SVGAGI. V gave up 5 bases and J gave up 4 bases; unmatched junction bases: 4. The CDR3 has 15 amino acids. In nucleotides, the CDR3 is TGTGCCAGCAGTCCTAGCGGGGGGCCTTACAATGAGCAGTTCTTC. Its protein is CASSPSGGPYNEQFF.

The table lists this clone with a count of one. V usage is TRBV7-9 and J usage is TRBJ2-1, with TRBD2 as a possible D gene (6 bases). CDR1 is SEHNR and CDR2 is FQNEAQ in the germline V gene (reference sequence). V was cut by 10 bases and J by 9 bases, with 19 bases left in between. The CDR3 sequence is 13 residues long. CDR3 nucleotides: TGTGCCAACGGAGGGGCCCGGGAAAGTGAGCAGTTCTTC. Encoded protein: CANGGARESEQFF.

V is TRBV7-9 and J is TRBJ2-7; 10 bases map to TRBD2. The CDR3 runs to 14 residues. V was pared by 1 base and J by 4 bases, with 1 base of the junction left unmatched. CDR1 is SEHNR and CDR2 is FQNEAQ in the germline V gene (reference sequence). The CDR3 is CASSLGLAGYEQYF. The CDR3, as DNA: TGTGCCAGCAGCTTAGGACTAGCGGGTTACGAGCAGTACTTC.

CDR3 in amino acids: CASSRMSGTAEETQYF. CDR3 nucleotides: TGCGCCAGCAGCCGGATGTCCGGGACTGCCGAAGAGACCCAGTACTTC. This chain uses TRBV4-1 with TRBJ2-5; tentative D call: TRBD2 (6 bases). V was clipped by 4 bases and J by 3 bases, with 18 bases between them. The V gene's germline CDR1 is MGHRA and CDR2 YSYEKL. The CDR3 totals 16 residues.

The rearrangement joins TRBV11-2 to TRBJ2-2; D gene uncertain. Trimming shortened V by 1 base and J by 5 bases, and 14 bases separated the two germline ends. The germline gives CDR1 SGHAT, CDR2 FQNNGV. The length of the CDR3 is 16 residues. CDR3: CASSLGPPAATGELFF. The CDR3 DNA reads as TGTGCCAGCAGCTTAGGTCCTCCCGCGGCGACCGGGGAGCTGTTTTTT.

The gene calls are TRBV21-1 and TRBJ1-1. TRBV21-1 is termed a pseudogene. CDR3 length: 13 residues. The CDR3 DNA is TGTGTCGGAGGTAAGAACTTGAACACTGAAGCTTTCTTT. The encoded protein is CVGGKNLNTEAFF.

CDR3 nucleotides: TGTGCCAGCAGCCCCACCCTAGACAGCAACACCATATATTTT. Translation gives CASSPTLDSNTIYF. The chain recombines TRBV7-9 with TRBJ1-3, with D possibly being TRBD1 (5 bases). The CDR3 extends over 14 amino acids. Germline V gene data show CDR1 as SEHNR and CDR2 as FQNEAQ (reference sequence). V shed 5 bases and J shed 7 bases, with 15 bases lying between them. The full variable domain, completed using reference TRBV7-9 and TRBJ1-3, is DTGVSQNPRHKITKRGQNVTFRCDPISEHNRLYWYRQTLGQGPEFLTYFQNEAQLEKSRLLSDRFSAERPKGSFSTLEIQRTEQGDSAMYLCASSPTLDSNTIYFGEGSWLTVV.

This chain links TRBV18 with TRBJ2-3; 14 bases agree with TRBD2. This CDR3 spans 16 amino acids. CDR1 and CDR2 (germline): KGHSH, LQKENI. V was clipped by 3 bases and J by 3 bases; unmatched bases: 2. The CDR3: CASSPTSGGATDTQYF. The DNA of the CDR3 is TGTGCCAGCTCACCGACTAGCGGGGGGGCGACAGATACGCAGTATTTT.

The V gene is TRBV7-9, the J gene TRBJ2-1, with TRBD2 identical over 8 bases. This CDR3 region has 16 residues. The J segment lost 0 bases and the V segment lost 5 bases, leaving 6 bases of the junction unmatched. The germline V gene encodes CDR1 SEHNR and CDR2 FQNEAQ (reference sequence). The CDR3 sequence: CASSPPSGSSYNEQFF. The CDR3 nucleotides are TGTGCCAGCAGCCCACCAAGCGGGAGCTCCTACAATGAGCAGTTCTTC.

The V and J genes are TRBV7-9 and TRBJ1-4; perhaps TRBD1 as D (6 bases). Trimming removed 1 base from V and 8 bases from J, with 8 bases in between. This CDR3 is 13 amino acids long. CDR1 and CDR2 (germline): SEHNR, FQNEAQ (reference sequence). CDR3 in amino acids: CASSLGQVEKLFF. DNA for the CDR3: TGTGCCAGCAGCTTAGGACAGGTGGAAAAACTGTTTTTT.

The J gene is TRBJ2-7, the V gene TRBV7-2; 12 bases agree with TRBD2. Germline V gene lookup returns CDR1 SGHTA and CDR2 FQGNSA. The CDR3 contains 14 residues. V gave up 8 bases and J gave up 2 bases; unmatched junction bases: 4. The CDR3 region has the DNA TGTGCCAGCGGAAGGACTAGCGGGGCCTACGAGCAGTACTTC. This encodes CASGRTSGAYEQYF.

This chain joins TRBV10-2 and TRBJ1-2; 7 bases agree with TRBD1. The junction had 5 bases not matched to a gene; V was cut back by 5 bases and J by 5 bases. Germline V lookup: CDR1 WSHSY, CDR2 SAAADI. CDR3 length: 13 amino acids. The DNA of the CDR3 is TGCGCCAGCAGTCCCGGGACAGCATATGGCTACACCTTC. This gives the protein CASSPGTAYGYTF.